The 8 T cell receptor beta chains reported below all come from one sample, sequenced in a study of patients and donors after allogeneic stem cell transplantation. TCRdb itself ran the RT-PCR reads through MiXCR, one entry per CDR3 protein. This table holds some 150,000 distinct CDR3 sequences, about 36% found once. The sequenced material came from blood, either unsorted or a sorted T cell fraction (not recorded which). Receptor source: a human donor who was either an allogeneic HSCT recipient or a stem cell or donor lymphocyte infusion donor (not recorded which). It is not recorded whose cells these are; they may come from a transplant donor.

The sample holds a few counts of this clonotype. This chain connects TRBV12-3 or TRBV12-4 to TRBJ1-3; the match to TRBD1 covers 10 bases. The trim removed 6 bases at V and 4 bases at J, leaving 3 bases unmatched. The CDR3 runs to 14 residues. This chain's CDR3 is CASSRQGAGNTIYF. The CDR3 DNA sequence: TGTGCCAGCAGCCGACAGGGGGCAGGAAACACCATATATTTT.

The chain has TRBV6-5 and TRBJ1-2; TRBD1 aligns across 8 bases. The junction had 7 bases not matched to a gene; V was cut back by 6 bases and J by 4 bases. This CDR3 is 14 amino acids long. Germline V gene data show CDR1 as MNHEY and CDR2 as SVGAGI. This CDR3 reads CASSSVGTGYGYTF. The CDR3 region has the DNA TGTGCCAGCAGCTCCGTCGGGACAGGCTATGGCTACACCTTC.

This clonotype showed up just a few times. The rearrangement uses TRBV27 and TRBJ1-6; D gene unclear. Germline V gene lookup returns CDR1 MNHEY and CDR2 SMNVEV (reference sequence). Trimming left V 4 bases short and J 8 bases short, with 12 bases between. This CDR3 region has 14 residues. CDR3 sequence reads: CASSSEPKDSPLHF. The DNA for the CDR3 is TGTGCCAGCAGTTCAGAGCCCAAAGATTCACCCCTCCACTTT.

This clonotype came up a few times. This chain links TRBV12-3 or TRBV12-4 with TRBJ1-3; TRBD1 matches 8 bases. This CDR3 is 15 amino acids long. The V gene end was trimmed by 1 base and the J gene end by 4 bases; junction bases not matched to a gene: 3. The CDR3 sequence is CASSLGGTGGNTIYF. The DNA of the CDR3 is TGTGCCAGCAGTTTAGGGGGGACAGGCGGAAACACCATATATTTT.

This clonotype was seen a few times. The rearrangement joins TRBV12-3 or TRBV12-4 to TRBJ1-1; TRBD1 agrees at 8 bases. The CDR3 length is 14 residues. V lost 0 bases and J lost 11; bases outside the gene matches: 8. The CDR3 DNA is TGTGCCAGCAGTTTAGCGTTGGACAGGGTTCGGGCTTTCTTT. Translating gives CASSLALDRVRAFF.

This clonotype was seen only a few times. This rearrangement joins TRBV6-6 to TRBJ2-1; D gene ambiguous. V shed 6 bases and J shed 7 bases, with 4 bases lying between them. CDR3 length: 10 amino acids. From germline, CDR1 is MNHNY and CDR2 SVGAGI (reference sequence). This CDR3 reads CASRKNEQFF. In DNA form, the CDR3 reads TGTGCCAGCAGGAAGAATGAGCAGTTCTTC.

The genes are TRBV11-2 and TRBJ1-2; 9 nucleotides agree with TRBD1. This CDR3 comprises 16 residues. The V gene end was trimmed by 5 bases and the J gene end by 4 bases; junction bases not matched to a gene: 11. Germline lookup yields CDR1 SGHAT and CDR2 FQNNGV. The CDR3 sequence is CASSPRRDRAGYGYTF. CDR3 nucleotide sequence: TGTGCCAGCAGCCCACGCCGGGACAGGGCAGGCTATGGCTACACCTTC.

This chain uses TRBV12-3 or TRBV12-4 with TRBJ2-4; 9 bases are a match to TRBD1. The CDR3 has 18 amino acids. V trimming: 1 base; J trimming: 8 bases; junction bases outside the gene matches: 15. DNA of the CDR3: TGTGCCAGCAGTTTAGGAACGGGACAGGGCCCCGGTGGGGACATTCAGTACTTC. This gives the protein CASSLGTGQGPGGDIQYF.